This is a list of T cell receptor beta chains from one sample in a study of a mutant IDH1 vaccine in newly diagnosed glioma. Repertoires were generated with immunoSEQ multiplex PCR, while TCRdb's copy carries only in-frame clones and drops some. The table records over 55,000 clones, 85% to 90% of them present only once. Their antigens remain unidentified. Sequencing was performed on PBMCs, taken from a glioma patient whose treatment included an IDH1 peptide vaccine. These receptors were obtained from a woman aged 35 to 49 with glioma. The CDR3 runs from the conserved cysteine through the conserved F or W.

V gene	J gene	CDR3 protein
TRBV2	TRBJ2-3	CASSLAGTQYF
TRBV6-5	TRBJ2-7	CASSSGTSEQYF
TRBV2	TRBJ1-1	CASSEGGSMNTEAFF
TRBV7-2	TRBJ2-3	CASSRLYTDTQYF
TRBV6-5	TRBJ1-4	CASSYSDRGFEKLFF
TRBV15	TRBJ1-2	CATSRDRSRRTLPNYGYTF
TRBV4-1	TRBJ1-1	CASSQAGTSKKNTEAFF
TRBV5-1	TRBJ2-6	CASSQNSGANVLTF
TRBV6-4	TRBJ1-2	CASRKTGGKDYGYTF
TRBV6-6	TRBJ2-7	CASLGSGTSYEQYF
TRBV4-2	TRBJ2-2	CASSRLAGGSFGELFF
TRBV11-2	TRBJ1-2	CASSPTGLNGYTF
TRBV6-1	TRBJ2-7	CASSARGAGGGGSYEQYF
TRBV7-2	TRBJ1-1	CASSSATGGLNTEAFF
TRBV30	TRBJ2-3	CAWSLKAGACDTQYF
TRBV11-2	TRBJ2-5	CASSPRTGLSQETQYF
TRBV6-6	TRBJ1-4	CASSFGLNEKLFF
TRBV10-3	TRBJ2-7	CANTRGARKQGFSYEQYF
TRBV10-3	TRBJ2-5	CAISPEGGGRETQYF
TRBV7-2	TRBJ2-5	CASSSPPVQTQYF
TRBV6-1	TRBJ1-5	CASSERRHSNQPQHF
TRBV5-1	TRBJ2-7	CASSLVASGSYEQYF
TRBV19	TRBJ1-2	CASSRGQGNGYTF
TRBV4-2	TRBJ2-3	CASSQIGTSGSDTQYF
TRBV27	TRBJ2-3	CASSLGPRATDTQYF
TRBV5-1	TRBJ2-7	CASSLQILRDRDTYEQYF
TRBV18	TRBJ2-7	CASSQDRDYEQYF
TRBV18	TRBJ2-5	CASSPGPTQETQYF
TRBV6-6	TRBJ1-5	CASSLGQYQPQHF
TRBV6-5	TRBJ1-6	CASSYPNSPLHF
TRBV29-1	TRBJ2-1	CSVASSGSSYNEQFF
TRBV4-2	TRBJ2-2	CASTPLAGGTGELFF
TRBV5-1	TRBJ1-4	CASSLASGRPSNEKLFF
TRBV6-1	TRBJ1-1	CASSEEFGRSEAFF
TRBV7-2	TRBJ2-5	CASSLGGSGPTLETQYF
TRBV5-1	TRBJ2-3	CASSLDQGTDTQYF
TRBV15	TRBJ2-3	CATSPSLGYTDTQYF